A selection of T cell receptor beta chains follows, all from one sample in a study of blood T cell repertoires in COVID-19. The table came from immunoSEQ multiplex PCR; TCRdb's copy has only in-frame clones and leaves some out. Here the sample spans tens of thousands of clones, more than 70% being singletons. Sequenced sample: peripheral blood. The receptors shown here come from a woman at least 80 years old with active COVID-19. The CDR3 runs from the conserved cysteine through the conserved F or W. D genes are given only for firm matches. Expanded clones get a size class; other rows say once, few or many, or leave the size out.

d_call | clone_size | j_call | v_call | cdr3_aa | cdr3_nt
. | . | TRBJ2-7 | TRBV19 | CASSPGRVYEQYF | TGTGCCAGTAGTCCCGGCAGGGTCTACGAGCAGTACTTC
TRBD2 | . | TRBJ2-1 | TRBV9 | CASSVAGGANEQFF | TGTGCCAGCAGCGTCGCGGGAGGCGCCAATGAGCAGTTCTTC
TRBD2 | . | TRBJ2-1 | TRBV7-9 | CASSFDQLAGPEEQFF | TGTGCCAGCAGCTTCGACCAGCTAGCGGGGCCGGAAGAGCAGTTCTTC
TRBD2 | . | TRBJ2-1 | TRBV5-1 | CASTFLAGADNEQFF | TGCGCCAGCACCTTTCTAGCGGGAGCAGACAATGAGCAGTTCTTC
. | once | TRBJ2-6 | TRBV5-4 | CASSFWGGPNAANVLTF | TGTGCCAGCAGCTTTTGGGGGGGCCCCAATGCGGCCAACGTCCTGACTTTC
TRBD1 | once | TRBJ2-7 | TRBV11-1 | CASSPRDRDYEQYF | TGTGCCAGCAGCCCCAGGGACAGGGACTACGAGCAGTACTTC
TRBD1 | . | TRBJ1-4 | TRBV19 | CASRGDRREKLFF | TGTGCCAGTAGAGGGGACAGGCGGGAAAAACTGTTTTTT
. | . | TRBJ1-5 | TRBV5-6 | CASSLRGTSNQPQHF | TGTGCCAGCAGCTTGAGGGGGACTAGCAATCAGCCCCAGCATTTT
TRBD1 | once | TRBJ1-6 | TRBV6-5 | CASRPPGQHNSPLHF | TGTGCCAGCAGACCCCCGGGACAGCATAATTCACCCCTCCACTTT
. | . | TRBJ2-5 | TRBV3-1/TRBV3-2 | CASSHLGTQYF | TGTGCCAGCAGCCATCTAGGAACCCAGTACTTC
. | . | TRBJ2-3 | TRBV6-5 | CASSYGAGSNTDTQYF | TGTGCCAGCAGTTACGGAGCGGGTTCGAACACAGATACGCAGTATTTT
TRBD1 | . | TRBJ2-7 | TRBV14 | CASSRSGGSWKEQYF | TGTGCCAGCAGCCGCTCAGGGGGCTCGTGGAAAGAGCAGTACTTC
. | . | TRBJ1-2 | TRBV6-5 | CASTRSELSYGYTF | TGTGCCAGCACCAGATCCGAACTATCCTATGGCTACACCTTC
TRBD2 | . | TRBJ2-1 | TRBV11-2 | CASSFKREYNEQFF | TGTGCCAGCAGCTTCAAGCGGGAGTACAATGAGCAGTTCTTC
. | . | TRBJ1-2 | TRBV15 | CATSRDFQANYGYTF | TGTGCCACCAGCAGAGATTTCCAGGCCAACTATGGCTACACCTTC
TRBD1 | . | TRBJ1-3 | TRBV28 | CASSADRGSGNTIYF | TGTGCCAGCAGTGCTGACAGGGGCTCTGGAAACACCATATATTTT
TRBD1 | . | TRBJ2-6 | TRBV4-1 | CASSQFSGQGGGANVLTF | TGCGCCAGCAGCCAATTCTCAGGACAGGGTGGTGGGGCCAACGTCCTGACTTTC
. | . | TRBJ2-7 | TRBV7-2 | CASSLRPSWEQYF | TGTGCCAGCAGCTTAAGGCCTAGTTGGGAGCAGTACTTC
TRBD2 | . | TRBJ2-1 | TRBV9 | CASSVSGSVDNEQFF | TGTGCCAGCAGCGTGAGCGGGAGTGTTGACAATGAGCAGTTCTTC
TRBD1 | . | TRBJ2-2 | TRBV5-1 | CATHFDRGTGELFF | TGCGCCACTCATTTCGACAGGGGCACCGGGGAGCTGTTTTTT
. | . | TRBJ2-5 | TRBV7-2 | CASSSRQGGETQYF | TGTGCCAGCAGCTCCCGGCAGGGAGGAGAGACCCAGTACTTC
. | . | TRBJ2-5 | TRBV29-1 | CSVRRGETQYF | TGCAGCGTCCGGAGGGGAGAGACCCAGTACTTC
TRBD1 | . | TRBJ1-5 | TRBV18 | CASSPRQGSSNQPQHF | TGTGCCAGCTCACCACGACAGGGGAGCAGCAATCAGCCCCAGCATTTT
TRBD2 | . | TRBJ2-7 | TRBV18 | CASSPGLAGDEQYF | TGTGCCAGCTCACCTGGGCTAGCGGGAGACGAGCAGTACTTC
. | . | TRBJ2-6 | TRBV28 | CASSGQTGGGSGANVLTF | TGTGCCAGCAGTGGCCAAACAGGGGGAGGGTCTGGGGCCAACGTCCTGACTTTC
TRBD2 | . | TRBJ2-3 | TRBV5-1 | CASSSLAGGTGDTQYF | TGCGCCAGCAGCTCCCTAGCGGGAGGGACTGGAGATACGCAGTATTTT
. | once | TRBJ1-1 | TRBV15 | CATSRTGTEAFF | TGTGCCACCAGCAGAACAGGGACTGAAGCTTTCTTT
. | few | TRBJ2-1 | TRBV15 | CATSRDWATGFYNEQFF | TGTGCCACCAGCAGAGATTGGGCAACCGGCTTCTACAATGAGCAGTTCTTC
TRBD2 | once | TRBJ2-1 | TRBV3-1/TRBV3-2 | CASSQDTGGEGLSSYNEQFF | TGTGCCAGCAGCCAAGATACAGGAGGGGAGGGGTTGAGCTCCTACAATGAGCAGTTCTTC
TRBD2 | . | TRBJ2-7 | TRBV7-9 | CASSFTSGSNEQYF | TGTGCCAGCAGCTTCACTAGCGGGAGCAACGAGCAGTACTTC
. | few | TRBJ1-3 | TRBV7-8 | CASSPDGRVGNTIYF | TGTGCCAGCAGCCCTGACGGCAGGGTTGGAAACACCATATATTTT
. | . | TRBJ1-5 | TRBV6-2/TRBV6-3 | CASSLQGTGNQPQHF | TGTGCCAGCAGCCTACAGGGTACGGGCAATCAGCCCCAGCATTTT
. | . | TRBJ2-7 | TRBV7-9 | CASSFDSTGYEQYF | TGTGCCAGCAGCTTCGACTCAACGGGTTACGAGCAGTACTTC
. | . | TRBJ1-2 | TRBV28 | CASSLTGWNYGYTF | TGTGCCAGCAGCCTTACCGGGTGGAACTATGGCTACACCTTC
TRBD1 | . | TRBJ1-1 | TRBV27 | CASSSFVTGTNTEAFF | TGTGCCAGCAGTTCCTTTGTGACAGGGACGAACACTGAAGCTTTCTTT
. | . | TRBJ1-2 | TRBV27 | CASGGALYPGYTF | TGTGCCAGCGGCGGAGCCCTTTACCCTGGCTACACCTTC
. | . | TRBJ1-1 | TRBV20-1 | CSARGQAMIPF | TGCAGTGCTAGGGGCCAGGCAATGATCCCCTTT
TRBD1 | . | TRBJ2-7 | TRBV5-5 | CASSLTLTGSYEQYF | TGTGCCAGCAGCTTGACTTTGACAGGGTCCTACGAGCAGTACTTC
TRBD1 | . | TRBJ2-7 | TRBV6-5 | CASRGQGHGEQYF | TGTGCCAGCAGAGGACAGGGTCACGGCGAGCAGTACTTC
TRBD1 | . | TRBJ2-7 | TRBV5-4 | CASSFKGAMYEQYF | TGTGCCAGCAGCTTCAAGGGGGCAATGTACGAGCAGTACTTC
TRBD2 | . | TRBJ2-1 | TRBV5-1 | CASSLSPGTSGNEQFF | TGCGCCAGCAGCTTGTCCCCCGGGACTAGCGGCAATGAGCAGTTCTTC
TRBD1 | . | TRBJ2-2 | TRBV4-3 | CASSQNRGLAGELFF | TGCGCCAGCAGCCAAAACAGGGGGTTGGCCGGGGAGCTGTTTTTT
TRBD1 | once | TRBJ2-7 | TRBV5-1 | CASSRGTGGNEQYF | TGCGCCAGCAGCAGGGGGACAGGGGGCAACGAGCAGTACTTC
TRBD1 | . | TRBJ1-1 | TRBV4-3 | CASSHLGQGAPEAFF | TGCGCCAGCAGCCACCTCGGACAGGGGGCCCCTGAAGCTTTCTTT
. | . | TRBJ1-5 | TRBV7-2 | CASSISWGGDQPQHF | TGTGCCAGCAGCATTAGCTGGGGAGGCGATCAGCCCCAGCATTTT
TRBD1 | . | TRBJ1-5 | TRBV7-9 | CASSLVQGAGNQPQHF | TGTGCCAGCAGCTTAGTCCAGGGGGCTGGCAATCAGCCCCAGCATTTT